The next 9 T cell receptor beta chains were all read from a single sample in a study of OX40 agonist ivuxolimab in advanced cancers. Libraries were prepared by immunoSEQ multiplex PCR; TCRdb keeps only in-frame clonotypes and omits some of them. This repertoire shows about 46,000 clones, around 86% found once; its top ten account for 11%. The sample was CD4+ or CD8+ T cells sorted from blood, taken in a trial of the OX40 agonist ivuxolimab. These receptors were obtained from an adult with an advanced solid tumor such as melanoma, head and neck, liver or kidney cancer.

This chain uses TRBV28 with TRBJ2-7, with D unresolved. CDR1 is MDHEN and CDR2 is SYDVKM in the germline V gene. The CDR3 is 15 residues long. Trimming removed 3 bases at V and 2 bases at J, with 14 bases between. CDR3 region: CASSFRTTTPYEQYF. CDR3 DNA: TGTGCCAGCAGTTTCCGGACCACGACCCCCTACGAGCAGTACTTC.

The V and J genes are TRBV29-1 and TRBJ2-1; 10 nucleotides line up with TRBD2. V lost 0 bases, J lost 8 bases, and 10 bases stayed unmatched. The germline gives CDR1 SQVTM, CDR2 ANQGSEA. There are 16 residues in the CDR3. CDR3 in DNA: TGCAGCGTTGAAGATCTGACTAGCGGGCGTGGGGATGAGCAGTTCTTC. As protein: CSVEDLTSGRGDEQFF.

This clone was counted a few times. This chain connects TRBV30 to TRBJ2-7; TRBD2 might be the D (5 bases). V was trimmed by 3 bases and J by 0 bases, leaving 12 bases between them. This CDR3 region has 14 residues. CDR1 GTSNPN and CDR2 SVGIG come from the germline V gene (reference sequence). This CDR3 is CAWRGPDSSYEQYF. CDR3 nucleotides: TGTGCCTGGAGGGGCCCGGACTCCTCCTACGAGCAGTACTTC.

The V and J genes are TRBV2 and TRBJ2-7; D gene ambiguous. This CDR3 contains 11 residues. V was pared by 9 bases and J by 4 bases, with 10 bases between. Germline CDR1 is SNHLY and CDR2 is FYNNEI. The CDR3 DNA is TGTGCCAGTCACATCAATTACGAGCAGTACTTC. It yields the protein CASHINYEQYF.

In DNA, the CDR3 is TGTGCCAGCAGCCGGACGGGGAGCACTGAAGCTTTCTTT. It encodes CASSRTGSTEAFF. This chain links TRBV7-3 with TRBJ1-1; no firm D call. There are 13 residues in the CDR3. V was cut by 5 bases and J by 4 bases, with 11 bases left in between. Per germline, CDR1 SGHTA and CDR2 FQGTGA.

The chain employs TRBV4-3 and TRBJ2-3; a possible D gene is TRBD1 (5 bases). The CDR3 is made up of 14 amino acids. V shed 1 base and J shed 4 bases, with 9 bases lying between them. CDR1 LGHNA and CDR2 YSLEER come from the germline V gene. CDR3 amino acids: CASSQGTSSDTQYF. Here the CDR3 DNA reads TGCGCCAGCAGCCAAGGGACATCTTCAGATACGCAGTATTTT.

The genes are TRBV6-5 and TRBJ1-1; D possibly corresponds to TRBD1 (5 bases). V was shortened by 2 bases and J by 0 bases, with 10 bases between the two germline ends. CDR1 MNHEY and CDR2 SVGAGI come from the germline V gene. The CDR3 has 15 amino acids. CDR3 nucleotides: TGTGCCAGCAGTTACCAGGGAAACATGAACACTGAAGCTTTCTTT. This translates into CASSYQGNMNTEAFF.

The genes are TRBV27 and TRBJ2-1; TRBD1 aligns across 7 bases. The CDR3 extends over 17 amino acids. Germline loops: CDR1 MNHEY, CDR2 SMNVEV (reference sequence). The V segment lost 5 bases and the J segment 4 bases; nucleotides outside the gene matches: 14. CDR3 in DNA: TGTGCCAGCAGTCCCCCCCTTCGGGACAGCATATACAATGAGCAGTTCTTC. It specifies CASSPPLRDSIYNEQFF.

J is TRBJ1-4 and V is TRBV6-7; D is possibly TRBD1 (6 bases). TRBV6-7 is annotated as an ORF whose role is uncertain. The CDR3 is 16 residues long. V lost 6 bases and J lost 4, with 18 bases in between. DNA for the CDR3: TGTGCCAGCAGACGCAAAACAGGGCCCTATAATGAAAAACTGTTTTTT. Protein product: CASRRKTGPYNEKLFF.